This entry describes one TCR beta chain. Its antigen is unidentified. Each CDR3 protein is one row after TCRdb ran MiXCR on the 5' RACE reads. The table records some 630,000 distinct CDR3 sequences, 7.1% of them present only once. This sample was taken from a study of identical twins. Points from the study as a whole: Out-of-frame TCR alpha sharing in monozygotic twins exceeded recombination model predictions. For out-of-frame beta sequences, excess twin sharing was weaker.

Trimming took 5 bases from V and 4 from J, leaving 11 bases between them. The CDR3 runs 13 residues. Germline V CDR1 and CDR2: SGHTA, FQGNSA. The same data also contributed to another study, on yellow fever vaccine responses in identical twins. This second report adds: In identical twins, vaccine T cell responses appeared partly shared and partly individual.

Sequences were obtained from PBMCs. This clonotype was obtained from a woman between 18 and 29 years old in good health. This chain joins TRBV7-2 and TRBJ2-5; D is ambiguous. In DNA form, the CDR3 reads TGTGCCAGCAGCCCCCGGGTTGTAGAGACCCAGTACTTC. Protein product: CASSPRVVETQYF. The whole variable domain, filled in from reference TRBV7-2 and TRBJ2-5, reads GAGVSQSPSNKVTEKGKDVELRCDPISGHTALYWYRQSLGQGLEFLIYFQGNSAPDKSGLPSDRFSAERTGGSVSTLTIQRTQQEDSAVYLCASSPRVVETQYFGPGTRLLVL.